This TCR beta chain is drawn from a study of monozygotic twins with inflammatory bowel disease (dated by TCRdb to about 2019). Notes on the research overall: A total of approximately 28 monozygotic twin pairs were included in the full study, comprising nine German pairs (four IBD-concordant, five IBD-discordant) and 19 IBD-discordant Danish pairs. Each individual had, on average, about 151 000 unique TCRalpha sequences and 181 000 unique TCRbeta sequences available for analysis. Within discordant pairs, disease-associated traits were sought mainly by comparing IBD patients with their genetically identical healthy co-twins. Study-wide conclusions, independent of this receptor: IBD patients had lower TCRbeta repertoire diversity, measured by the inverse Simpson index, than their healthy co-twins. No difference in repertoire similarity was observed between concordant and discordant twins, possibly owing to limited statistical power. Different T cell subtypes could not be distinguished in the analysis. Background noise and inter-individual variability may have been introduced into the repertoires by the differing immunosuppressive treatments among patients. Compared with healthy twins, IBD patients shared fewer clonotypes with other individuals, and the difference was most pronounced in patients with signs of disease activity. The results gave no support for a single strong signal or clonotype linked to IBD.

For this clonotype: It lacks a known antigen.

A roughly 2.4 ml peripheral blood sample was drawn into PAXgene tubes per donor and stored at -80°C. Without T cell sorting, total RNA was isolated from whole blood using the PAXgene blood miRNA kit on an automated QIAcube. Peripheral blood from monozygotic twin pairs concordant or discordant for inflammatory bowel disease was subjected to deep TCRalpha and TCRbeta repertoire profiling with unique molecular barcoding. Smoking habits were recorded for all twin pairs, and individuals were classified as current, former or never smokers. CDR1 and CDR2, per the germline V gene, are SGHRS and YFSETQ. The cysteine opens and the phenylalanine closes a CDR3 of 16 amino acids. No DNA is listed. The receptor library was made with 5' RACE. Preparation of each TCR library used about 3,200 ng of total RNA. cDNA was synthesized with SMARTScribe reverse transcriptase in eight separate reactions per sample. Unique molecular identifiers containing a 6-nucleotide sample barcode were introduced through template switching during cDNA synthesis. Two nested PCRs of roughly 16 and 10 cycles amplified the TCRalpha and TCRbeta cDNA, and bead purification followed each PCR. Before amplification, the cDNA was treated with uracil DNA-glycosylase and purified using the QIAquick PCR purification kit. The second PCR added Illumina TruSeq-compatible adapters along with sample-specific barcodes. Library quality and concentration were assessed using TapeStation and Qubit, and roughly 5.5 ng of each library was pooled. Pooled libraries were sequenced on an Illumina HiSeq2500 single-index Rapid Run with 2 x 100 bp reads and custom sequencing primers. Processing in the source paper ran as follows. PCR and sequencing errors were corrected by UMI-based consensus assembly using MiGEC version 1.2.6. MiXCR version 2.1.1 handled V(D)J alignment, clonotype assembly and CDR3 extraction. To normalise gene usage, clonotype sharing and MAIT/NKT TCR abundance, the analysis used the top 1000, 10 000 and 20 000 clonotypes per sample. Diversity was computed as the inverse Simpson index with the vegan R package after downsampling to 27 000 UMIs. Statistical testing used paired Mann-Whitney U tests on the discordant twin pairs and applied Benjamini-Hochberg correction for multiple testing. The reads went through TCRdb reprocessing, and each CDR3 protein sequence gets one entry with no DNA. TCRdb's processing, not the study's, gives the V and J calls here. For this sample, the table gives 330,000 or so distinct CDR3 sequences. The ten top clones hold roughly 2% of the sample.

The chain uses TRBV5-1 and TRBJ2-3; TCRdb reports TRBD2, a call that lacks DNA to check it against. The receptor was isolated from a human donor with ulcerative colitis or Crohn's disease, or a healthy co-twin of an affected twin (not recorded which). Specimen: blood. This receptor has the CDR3 CASSLGLAGGTDTQYF.